This T cell receptor beta chain was obtained from a study of shared clonotypes between healthy human individuals. Naive CD8 cells lacked CD45RO and underwent positive selection for CCR7, leaving out terminally differentiated effector memory CD45RA+ cells. V lost 6 bases to trimming and J lost 7 bases, with 10 bases between them. This CDR3 is built from 12 residues. Per germline, CDR1 SNHLY and CDR2 FYNNEI. Clones were read by immunoSEQ multiplex PCR, and TCRdb kept only the in-frame ones, dropping some. Of some 800,000 clones in the sample, over 90% were seen once. The TCR comes from a man aged 25-45 years in good health. V usage is TRBV2 and J usage is TRBJ2-1, with TRBD1 as a possible D gene (5 bases). Sequenced: naive CD8+ T cells sorted from blood. DNA for the CDR3: TGTGCCAGCAGGATAGACAGAAATGAGCAGTTCTTC. Translated: CASRIDRNEQFF.